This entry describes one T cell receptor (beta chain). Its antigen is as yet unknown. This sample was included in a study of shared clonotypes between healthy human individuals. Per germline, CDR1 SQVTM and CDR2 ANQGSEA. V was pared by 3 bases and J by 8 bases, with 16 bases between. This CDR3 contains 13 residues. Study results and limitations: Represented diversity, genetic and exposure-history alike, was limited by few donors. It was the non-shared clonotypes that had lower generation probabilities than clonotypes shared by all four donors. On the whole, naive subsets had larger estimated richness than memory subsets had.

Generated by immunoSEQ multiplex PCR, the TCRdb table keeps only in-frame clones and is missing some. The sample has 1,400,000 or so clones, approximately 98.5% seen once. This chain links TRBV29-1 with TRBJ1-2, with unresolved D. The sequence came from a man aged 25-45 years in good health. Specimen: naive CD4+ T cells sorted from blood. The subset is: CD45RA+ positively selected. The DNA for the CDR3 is TGCAGCGTTGAGGTGGTGCAGGTTGAGGGCTACACCTTC. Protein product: CSVEVVQVEGYTF.